The 3 T cell receptor beta chains in this list originate from one sample, sequenced in a study of CD8 T cells in Susac syndrome. RNA totalling about 0.45 to 1 ug underwent reverse transcription with random hexamers. TCRdb re-derived calls from the immunoSEQ multiplex PCR reads in MiXCR, one entry per CDR3 protein. In the table there are 100,000 or so distinct CDR3 sequences, 90% to 95% of which are singletons. The material sequenced was CD4+ T cells from PBMCs. The receptors originated from a human donor with Susac syndrome.

The chain employs TRBV12-3 or TRBV12-4 and TRBJ2-3; D may be TRBD1 (5 bases). CDR3 length equals 14 residues. The V end was cut by 5 bases, the J end by 4 bases, with 13 bases between. The CDR3 loop reads CASSIRQGSDTQYF. CDR3 sequence (DNA): TGTGCCAGCAGTATAAGGCAGGGATCAGATACGCAGTATTTT.

The chain links TRBV6-4 to TRBJ2-3; the D is unclear. The CDR3 has 13 amino acids. Germline V gives CDR1 MRHNA, CDR2 SNTAGT. The V end was cut by 0 bases, the J end by 6 bases, with 7 bases between. CDR3 sequence: CASSDSFEDTQYF. DNA for the CDR3: TGTGCCAGCAGTGACTCTTTCGAGGATACGCAGTATTTT.

V is TRBV12-3 or TRBV12-4 and J is TRBJ2-3, with TRBD1 identical over 7 bases. This CDR3 region has 12 residues. The J segment lost 9 bases and the V segment lost 6 bases, leaving 6 bases of the junction unmatched. The CDR3 bases are TGTGCCAGCAGCCTGGGACAGAGGACGCAGTATTTT. It translates to CASSLGQRTQYF.